These 26 T cell receptor beta chains were all obtained from the same sample, sequenced in a study of a mutant IDH1 vaccine in newly diagnosed glioma. The protocol was immunoSEQ multiplex PCR, while the TCRdb copy is restricted to in-frame clones and leaves out a portion. The sample lists 50,000 to 70,000 clones, around four fifths occurring once. Time point specified: week 47, end of study. The content of each vaccine dose was 300 ug of mutant IDH1 20-mer peptide, and topical imiquimod accompanied it. Their antigens remain unidentified. Sequencing was performed on PBMCs, taken from a glioma patient whose treatment included an IDH1 peptide vaccine. Source of these receptors: a woman in her forties or fifties with glioma.

The V and J genes are TRBV25-1 and TRBJ2-7, with TRBD1 matching over 10 bases. Germline CDR1 MGHDK, CDR2 SYGVNS. The CDR3 extends over 15 amino acids. V trimming: 4 bases; J trimming: 3 bases; junction bases outside the gene matches: 6. This CDR3 is CASSAGTGVFYEQYF. The CDR3 coding sequence is TGTGCCAGCAGTGCTGGGACAGGGGTTTTCTACGAGCAGTACTTC.

This sequence joins TRBV9 and TRBJ1-2; tentative D call: TRBD1 (5 bases). Germline CDR1 SGDLS, CDR2 YYNGEE. The CDR3 has 15 residues. V dropped 0 bases and J dropped 4 bases, with 13 bases sitting between them. CDR3 bases: TGTGCCAGCAGCGTAGATTCGGGACGGGGCTATGGCTACACCTTC. Translation gives CASSVDSGRGYGYTF. The entire variable domain, with the rest obtained from reference TRBV9 and TRBJ1-2, is as follows: DSGVTQTPKHLITATGQRVTLRCSPRSGDLSVYWYQQSLDQGLQFLIQYYNGEERAKGNILERFSAQQFPDLHSELNLSSLELGDSALYFCASSVDSGRGYGYTFGSGTRLTVV.

This clone came up once. The gene calls are TRBV4-1 and TRBJ2-3, with 13 bases identical to TRBD2. Germline V gene sequence: CDR1 MGHRA, CDR2 YSYEKL. Germline trimming cut 4 bases from V and 7 bases from J; bases unmatched to any gene: 8. The CDR3 is 16 residues long. The chain's CDR3 is CASSRGTSGGANTQYF. DNA for the CDR3: TGCGCCAGCAGCCGGGGAACTAGCGGGGGGGCGAATACGCAGTATTTT.

This clone was seen only a few times. The chain combines TRBV25-1 with TRBJ1-1, with 7 bases lining up with TRBD1. With V trimmed by 4 bases and J by 5 bases, 10 bases remained unmatched. The CDR3 runs to 15 residues. The germline V gene has CDR1 MGHDK and CDR2 SYGVNS. The CDR3, as DNA: TGTGCCAGCAGTGGAGAACCAGGGGGTAAGACTGAAGCTTTCTTT. This gives the protein CASSGEPGGKTEAFF.

This sequence joins TRBV6-5 and TRBJ1-5, with 11 nucleotides matching TRBD1. The germline gives CDR1 MNHEY, CDR2 SVGAGI. The trim removed 2 bases at V and 6 bases at J, leaving 3 bases unmatched. The CDR3 covers 15 residues. DNA of the CDR3: TGTGCCAGCAGTTACGGGACAGGGGGTGGTCAGCCCCAGCATTTT. Translating it yields CASSYGTGGGQPQHF.

CDR3 region: CASSLSRDNLYGYTF. CDR3 bases: TGCGCCAGCAGCCTGAGCCGGGACAACCTTTATGGCTACACCTTC. The chain employs TRBV5-1 and TRBJ1-2; TRBD1 might be the D (6 bases). V was trimmed by 4 bases and J by 5 bases, leaving 18 bases between them. The germline CDR1 and CDR2 sequences are SGHRS and YFSETQ. CDR3 size: 15 residues. Combining the CDR3 with reference TRBV5-1 and TRBJ1-2 gives the whole variable domain KAGVTQTPRYLIKTRGQQVTLSCSPISGHRSVSWYQQTPGQGLQFLFEYFSETQRNKGNFPGRFSGRQFSNSRSEMNVSTLELGDSALYLCASSLSRDNLYGYTFGSGTRLTVV.

This sequence joins TRBV27 and TRBJ1-1, with D maybe TRBD1 (5 bases). The CDR3 sequence is 15 residues long. The V gene's germline CDR1 is MNHEY and CDR2 SMNVEV (reference sequence). The V gene lost 6 bases and the J gene lost 0 bases, with 14 bases spanning the gap. The CDR3 reads CASRASKGMNTEAFF. The CDR3 nucleotides read TGTGCCAGCAGGGCGTCGAAGGGGATGAACACTGAAGCTTTCTTT.

The genes are TRBV2 and TRBJ2-7; D gene unclear. The germline V and J ends were trimmed by 3 bases and 4 bases, with 10 bases remaining between them. Per germline, CDR1 SNHLY and CDR2 FYNNEI. This CDR3 spans 13 amino acids. CDR3 nucleotides: TGTGCCAGCAGTGACAGGTCATGGTACGAGCAGTACTTC. Residues: CASSDRSWYEQYF.

Written as DNA, the CDR3 is TGTGCCAGCAGCTCGCGGGGCGGAGCAAGAGATACGCAGTATTTT. Translated, it gives CASSSRGGARDTQYF. The chain couples TRBV7-8 to TRBJ2-3, with D tentatively TRBD2 (6 bases). Germline CDR1 reads SGHVS; CDR2 reads FQNEAQ. V was clipped by 4 bases and J by 5 bases, with 16 bases between them. This CDR3 is built from 15 residues.

The chain recombines TRBV9 with TRBJ1-2, with D possibly being TRBD1 (5 bases). V shed 3 bases and J shed 2 bases, with 14 bases lying between them. The CDR3 totals 15 residues. Germline CDR1 and CDR2: SGDLS and YYNGEE. CDR3 loop: CASSGLTEGNYGYTF. CDR3 DNA sequence: TGTGCCAGCAGCGGATTGACAGAGGGAAACTATGGCTACACCTTC.

The chain recombines TRBV30 with TRBJ2-7, with 8 bases identical to TRBD1. The junction had 2 bases not matched to a gene; V was cut back by 1 base and J by 3 bases. Germline CDR1 reads GTSNPN; CDR2 reads SVGIG (reference sequence). The CDR3 sequence is 13 residues long. CDR3 amino acids: CAWSDRGSYEQYF. The DNA for the CDR3 is TGTGCCTGGAGTGACAGGGGGAGCTACGAGCAGTACTTC. Full variable domain (outside the CDR3, taken from reference TRBV30 and TRBJ2-7): SQTIHQWPATLVQPVGSPLSLECTVEGTSNPNLYWYRQAAGRGLQLLFYSVGIGQISSEVPQNLSASRPQDRQFILSSKKLLLSDSGFYLCAWSDRGSYEQYFGPGTRLTVT.

The genes are TRBV4-1 and TRBJ2-1; 12 nucleotides match TRBD2. The V segment lost 3 bases and the J segment 0 bases; nucleotides outside the gene matches: 6. Germline CDR1 and CDR2: MGHRA and YSYEKL. This CDR3 comprises 18 residues. CDR3 in DNA: TGCGCCAGCAGCCATACTAGCGGGGGGACAAGCTCCTACAATGAGCAGTTCTTC. Translation gives CASSHTSGGTSSYNEQFF.

The CDR3 DNA sequence: TGCGCCAGCAGCCAAGCTATAGGGTCAGATACGCAGTATTTT. Translating gives CASSQAIGSDTQYF. The chain carries TRBV4-3 and TRBJ2-3; D remains ambiguous. Germline CDR1 reads LGHNA; CDR2 reads YSLEER. The CDR3 sequence is 14 residues long. Trimming removed 1 base from V and 4 bases from J, with 9 bases in between.

V is TRBV6-5 and J is TRBJ2-7; 11 bases map to TRBD1. Germline V gene sequence: CDR1 MNHEY, CDR2 SVGAGI. The V gene end was trimmed by 6 bases and the J gene end by 2 bases; junction bases not matched to a gene: 3. This CDR3 is 14 amino acids long. The CDR3 protein is CASSRGQGAYEQYF. The CDR3 DNA follows: TGTGCCAGCAGCCGGGGACAGGGGGCCTACGAGCAGTACTTC.

Concerning this clone itself: Other DNA sequences in this specimen translate into the identical CDR3. The chain is built from TRBV19 and TRBJ1-1; D gene ambiguous. The germline CDR1 and CDR2 sequences are LNHDA and SQIVND (reference sequence). The CDR3 runs to 13 residues. The germline V and J ends were trimmed by 3 bases and 1 base, with 6 bases remaining between them. The CDR3 sequence: CASSIGQNTEAFF. CDR3 nucleotides: TGTGCCAGTAGTATTGGGCAGAACACTGAAGCTTTCTTT.

The count of this clone is one. The chain uses TRBV28 and TRBJ2-5; D may match TRBD1 or TRBD2 (6 bases each). The CDR3 has 14 residues. Germline CDR1 and CDR2: MDHEN and SYDVKM. Trimming took 5 bases from V and 3 from J, leaving 13 bases between them. The CDR3 DNA reads as TGTGCCAGCAGTGGGGGGCCATCGGAAGAGACCCAGTACTTC. As protein: CASSGGPSEETQYF.

The chain carries TRBV2 and TRBJ2-7; the D gene is possibly TRBD2 (5 bases). CDR3 length equals 13 residues. Trimming pared 8 bases from V and 6 bases from J, leaving 17 bases between. From germline, CDR1 is SNHLY and CDR2 FYNNEI. Written as DNA, the CDR3 is TGTGCCAGCCGAGTGGGCCGGACTTTCGAGCAGTACTTC. It translates to CASRVGRTFEQYF.

This sequence joins TRBV6-5 and TRBJ1-2; 9 bases fit TRBD1. Looked up from germline, CDR1 is MNHEY and CDR2 is SVGAGI. This CDR3 has 15 residues. The V gene end was trimmed by 5 bases and the J gene end by 4 bases; junction bases not matched to a gene: 8. CDR3 coding DNA: TGTGCCAGCAGTGCCGGGACAGGGCTGTCCTATGGCTACACCTTC. The encoded protein is CASSAGTGLSYGYTF.

The V gene is TRBV6-6, the J gene TRBJ1-2; possible D gene TRBD1, 6 bases. The length of the CDR3 is 14 residues. V was trimmed by 0 bases and J by 6 bases, leaving 11 bases between them. Per germline, CDR1 MNHNY and CDR2 SVGAGI (reference sequence). CDR3 nucleotides: TGTGCCAGCAGTTACTCGAACAGGGACGATGGCTACACCTTC. The encoded protein is CASSYSNRDDGYTF.

As DNA, the CDR3 is TGCAGCGTTGGGAGTGGGGAGACCCAGTACTTC. Its protein product is CSVGSGETQYF. The chain combines TRBV29-1 with TRBJ2-5; the D is unclear. This CDR3 contains 11 residues. The V end lost 4 bases, the J end lost 5 bases, and 8 bases lay between the germline ends. In germline, CDR1 is SQVTM, CDR2 ANQGSEA.

This chain uses TRBV27 with TRBJ2-3; 11 bases fit TRBD2. The CDR3 extends over 17 amino acids. Looked up from germline, CDR1 is MNHEY and CDR2 is SMNVEV (reference sequence). Germline trimming cut 5 bases from V and 3 bases from J; bases unmatched to any gene: 10. CDR3 sequence reads: CASSPARPSGGTDTQYF. The CDR3 DNA sequence: TGTGCCAGCAGTCCCGCACGGCCTAGCGGGGGGACAGATACGCAGTATTTT.

The chain has TRBV10-2 and TRBJ1-5; TRBD1 might be the D (5 bases). The germline CDR1 and CDR2 sequences are WSHSY and SAAADI. V was pared by 8 bases and J by 7 bases, with 15 bases between. The CDR3 is made up of 13 amino acids. The CDR3 bases are TGCGCCAGCGGGGGGACCCTTGGGCAGCCCCAGCATTTT. It is translated as CASGGTLGQPQHF.

This clone is categorized as medium-sized (0.01 to 0.1%). The conserved phenylalanine or tryptophan is not found at the CDR3 terminus, so this likely reflects a read error. The DNA is omitted, as the CDR3 cannot be located on it reliably, and the CDR3 follows TCRdb's listing. The gene calls are TRBV21-1 and TRBJ1-1. TRBV21-1 is a listed pseudogene. From its first to its last residue, the CDR3 has 8 amino acids. CDR3 protein: CASSHEDL.

The genes are TRBV5-4 and TRBJ1-1; 11 bases match TRBD1. V lost 4 bases and J lost 6; bases outside the gene matches: 8. The CDR3 runs to 15 residues. CDR1 and CDR2 from the germline V gene are SGHNT and YYREEE (reference sequence). CDR3 protein: CASSVGQGGLPEAFF. In nucleotides, the CDR3 is TGTGCCAGCAGCGTGGGACAGGGGGGTCTCCCTGAAGCTTTCTTT.

The V call is TRBV5-4, the J call TRBJ2-1; D is perhaps TRBD2 (5 bases). This CDR3 spans 14 amino acids. Trimming took 0 bases from V and 6 from J, leaving 10 bases between them. CDR1 is SGHNT and CDR2 is YYREEE in the germline V gene (reference sequence). CDR3 DNA sequence: TGTGCCAGCAGCTTGGTCGGGGAGCGCAATGAGCAGTTCTTC. Encoded protein: CASSLVGERNEQFF.

This rearrangement joins TRBV6-1 to TRBJ1-1; possible D gene TRBD1, 6 bases. CDR1 and CDR2 from the germline V gene are MNHNS and SASEGT. V was pared by 5 bases and J by 6 bases, with 16 bases between. The CDR3 has 14 residues. CDR3 loop: CASSTHNRAAEAFF. For the CDR3, the DNA is TGTGCCAGCAGTACCCACAACAGGGCCGCTGAAGCTTTCTTT.